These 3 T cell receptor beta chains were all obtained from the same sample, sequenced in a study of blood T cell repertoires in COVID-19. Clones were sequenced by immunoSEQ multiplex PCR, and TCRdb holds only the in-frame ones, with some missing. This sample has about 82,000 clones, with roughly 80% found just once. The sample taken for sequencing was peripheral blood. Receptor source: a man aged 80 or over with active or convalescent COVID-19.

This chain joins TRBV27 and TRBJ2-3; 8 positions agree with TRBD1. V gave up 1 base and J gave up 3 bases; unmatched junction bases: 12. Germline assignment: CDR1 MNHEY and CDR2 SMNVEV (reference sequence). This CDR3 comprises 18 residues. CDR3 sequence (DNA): TGTGCCAGCAGTTTATGGCCCGCAGGACAGGGTGGGACAGATACGCAGTATTTT. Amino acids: CASSLWPAGQGGTDTQYF.

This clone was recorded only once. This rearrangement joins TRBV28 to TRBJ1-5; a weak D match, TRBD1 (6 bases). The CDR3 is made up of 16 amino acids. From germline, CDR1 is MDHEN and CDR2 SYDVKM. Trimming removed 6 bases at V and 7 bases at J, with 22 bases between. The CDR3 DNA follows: TGTGCCAGCAGCACTGTGGCGGGGGGCCGCGACCAGCCCCAGCATTTT. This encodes CASSTVAGGRDQPQHF.

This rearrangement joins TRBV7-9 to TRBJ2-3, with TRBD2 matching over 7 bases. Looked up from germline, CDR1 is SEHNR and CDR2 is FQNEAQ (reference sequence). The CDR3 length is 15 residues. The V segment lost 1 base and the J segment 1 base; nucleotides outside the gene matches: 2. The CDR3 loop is CASSLGGGRTDTQYF. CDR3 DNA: TGTGCCAGCAGCTTAGGGGGGGGACGCACAGATACGCAGTATTTT.